This paragraph covers one T cell receptor (beta chain) sequence. Its antigen is undetermined. With 0 bases removed from V and 1 base from J, the gap between germline ends came to 19 bases. The CDR3 sequence is 19 residues long. The repertoire was sequenced with immunoSEQ multiplex PCR; TCRdb's copy has only in-frame clones and lacks some. The sample holds about 51,000 clones, roughly nine tenths seen once. This entry is derived from a study of T cell clones after liver transplantation. Overall study: Third-party-reactive TCRbeta sequences from pre-transplant mixed lymphocyte reactions served as antigen-independent comparators. Apart from a few HCV-positive recipients, transplants were for non-autoimmune, non-viral reasons. Tolerant meant at least one year fully off immunosuppression without liver enzymes above twice normal.

Study results and limitations: Donor-reactive sequences fell more than third party-reactive ones, suggesting partial deletion.

This specimen was CD8+ T cells from blood, taken 12 months after liver transplant. This receptor was obtained from a human patient who received a liver transplant. Some T cells may trace back to the graft donor. The chain has TRBV23-1 and TRBJ2-1; D call uncertain. TRBV23-1 is an open reading frame, and its role is uncertain. CDR3 sequence: CASSQSPPLEKGSYNEQFF. The CDR3 nucleotides are TGCGCCAGCAGTCAATCTCCCCCCCTAGAGAAAGGGTCCTACAATGAGCAGTTCTTC.